Listed below are T cell receptor beta chains from one sample, sequenced in a study of glioma-infiltrating T cells. TCRdb independently ran MiXCR on the multiplex PCR reads; one entry per CDR3 protein. The repertoire holds fewer than 500,000 distinct CDR3 sequences, with 41% as singletons. The sample taken for sequencing was glioma tissue, nonneoplastic brain tissue, or PBMCs (not recorded which). Source of these receptors: a human donor with low-grade glioma or glioblastoma, undergoing nonglioma brain surgery, or in good health (not recorded which). CDR3s include the opening cysteine and the closing phenylalanine or tryptophan. A D gene is named only where the DNA matches it firmly. Rows may omit the clone size; those that give it use once, few, many or a size class.

j_gene | v_gene | abundance | d_gene | CDR3nt | CDR3aa
TRBJ2-7 | TRBV6-1 | NA | NA | TGTGCCAACAGTGAGTCCGGGATCTACGAGCAGTACTTC | CANSESGIYEQYF
TRBJ2-3 | TRBV4-2 | NA | NA | TGTGCCAGCAGCCTTGGACGGGTTGTCACAGATACGCAGTATTTT | CASSLGRVVTDTQYF
TRBJ2-2 | TRBV6-6 | NA | NA | TGTGCCAGCAGTTCCCTACGGGAGTGGAACACCGGGGAGCTGTTTTTT | CASSSLREWNTGELFF
TRBJ2-7 | TRBV20-1 | many | TRBD1 | TGCAGTGCTAGGGGAGACAGGGGGTACGAGCAGTACTTC | CSARGDRGYEQYF
TRBJ2-1 | TRBV20-1 | NA | TRBD2 | TGCAGCACTAGCGTGAGTCTTCTCGGGTACAATGAGCAGTTCTTC | CSTSVSLLGYNEQFF
TRBJ2-7 | TRBV20-1 | NA | TRBD1 | TGCAGTGCTTCCAAAGGGGGGGACAGGGACTACGAGCAGTACTTC | CSASKGGDRDYEQYF
TRBJ1-1 | TRBV19 | few | TRBD1 | TGTGCCAGTAGTATAAAGACAGGGGGCCTTGAAGCTTTCTTT | CASSIKTGGLEAFF
TRBJ2-3 | TRBV12-3/TRBV12-4 | few | TRBD2 | TGTGCCAGCAGTTTAACGGGAGGGGGGACAGATACGCAGTATTTT | CASSLTGGGTDTQYF
TRBJ1-1 | TRBV19 | few | NA | TGTGCCAGTAGTATAGGGGCAGGTTGGGCCACTGAAGCTTTCTTT | CASSIGAGWATEAFF
TRBJ2-1 | TRBV14 | NA | NA | TGTGCCAGCAGCCAGCGAATCAGGGGTGAGCAGTTCTTC | CASSQRIRGEQFF
TRBJ1-2 | TRBV28 | many | NA | TGTGCCAGCAGGGCTGGAGGGACTCAGGGGTATGGCTACACCTTC | CASRAGGTQGYGYTF
TRBJ1-1 | TRBV4-1 | once | NA | TGCGCCAGCAGCCTCCCGGGGACTTTCCCCCCGGGAGCTTTCTTT | CASSLPGTFPPGAFF
TRBJ1-4 | TRBV6-8 | few | NA | TGTGCCAGCAGTTACGGACGGAAACTGTTTTTT | CASSYGRKLFF
TRBJ2-7 | TRBV5-1 | NA | TRBD2 | TGCGCCAGCAACGACCCTAGCGGGAGTTCTTACGAGCAGTACTTC | CASNDPSGSSYEQYF
TRBJ2-2 | TRBV7-9 | NA | NA | TGTGCCTGCACCCCCTATAATTGGGAGCTGTTTTTT | CACTPYNWELFF
TRBJ2-2 | TRBV28 | NA | NA | TGTGCCAGCAAAGCCGCCTGGACAACCGGGGAGCTGTTTTTT | CASKAAWTTGELFF
TRBJ2-3 | TRBV7-2 | few | NA | TGTGCCAGCAGCTTAAGGAGGGTGGATACGCAGTATTTT | CASSLRRVDTQYF
TRBJ2-3 | TRBV2 | NA | TRBD2 | TGTGCCAGCCGACTAGCACCCACAGATACGCAGTATTTT | CASRLAPTDTQYF
TRBJ2-3 | TRBV4-1 | few | NA | TGCGCCAGCAGCCCAGCCTGGTGGTCCAGCACAGATACGCAGTATTTT | CASSPAWWSSTDTQYF
TRBJ2-1 | TRBV4-1 | NA | NA | TGCGCCAGCAGCCAAGCCGAGTGGCGCACGAGCTCCTGCAATGAGCAGTTCTTC | CASSQAEWRTSSCNEQFF
TRBJ2-1 | TRBV3-1 | few | TRBD1 | TGTGCCAGCAGCCAAGAGGGGACAGGGTACTACAATGAGCAGTTCTTC | CASSQEGTGYYNEQFF
TRBJ1-1 | TRBV10-3 | NA | TRBD1 | TGTGCCATCAGCGAGGGGGCAGGAGAGTACACTGAAGCTTTCTTT | CAISEGAGEYTEAFF
TRBJ2-1 | TRBV6-1 | NA | NA | TGTGCCAGCAGTTATATTCGGGGATTTTCCTCCTACAATGAGCAGTTCTTC | CASSYIRGFSSYNEQFF
TRBJ2-5 | TRBV12-3/TRBV12-4 | NA | TRBD2 | TGTGCCAGCAGTTTTTTATTTGGGGCGGGAGCGGAGACCCAGTACTTC | CASSFLFGAGAETQYF
TRBJ1-5 | TRBV20-1 | many | NA | TGCAGTGCTAGTGTCGGGAGTGGCAATCAGCCCCAGCATTTT | CSASVGSGNQPQHF
TRBJ2-1 | TRBV4-1 | few | TRBD2 | TGCGCCAGCAGCCAACTAGCGGGAGGTCCGGGGTTCTTC | CASSQLAGGPGFF
TRBJ2-3 | TRBV7-9 | few | NA | TGTGCCAGCAGCTCCCGACAGCACACAGATACGCAGTATTTT | CASSSRQHTDTQYF
TRBJ2-7 | TRBV6-6 | NA | TRBD1 | TGTGCCAGCAGCCGTGGACAGGGGGTCTACGAGCAGTACTTC | CASSRGQGVYEQYF
TRBJ1-5 | TRBV7-2 | few | TRBD1 | TGTGCCAGCAGCTTCACAGGGGCCAATCAGCCCCAGCATTTT | CASSFTGANQPQHF
TRBJ2-1 | TRBV5-1 | few | TRBD2 | TGCGCCAGCAGCAAGGGACTAGCAGATTACAATGAGCAGTTCTTC | CASSKGLADYNEQFF
TRBJ1-2 | TRBV19 | few | TRBD1 | TGTGCCAGTAGACTAACGACAGGGGTCTATGGCTACACCTTC | CASRLTTGVYGYTF
TRBJ1-5 | TRBV6-1 | many | NA | TGTGCCAGCAGTGTACCGCAGGGTCCCGGTCAGCCCCAGCATTTT | CASSVPQGPGQPQHF
TRBJ2-3 | TRBV29-1 | NA | TRBD1 | TGCAGCGTGCGGCTTCGCGAGGGGGCAACAGATACGCAGTATTTT | CSVRLREGATDTQYF
TRBJ2-7 | TRBV4-1 | NA | TRBD1 | TGCGCCAGCAGCCAATTCGGGACAGGGTTCGGCGAGCAGTACTTC | CASSQFGTGFGEQYF
TRBJ1-5 | TRBV5-1 | NA | NA | TGCGCCAGCAGCTTGTCGGGTCCGGGCAATCAGCCCCAGCATTTT | CASSLSGPGNQPQHF
TRBJ1-3 | TRBV7-2 | few | NA | TGTGCCAGCAGCCCCTCCGGGAGCCTAAGAAACGCCATATATTTT | CASSPSGSLRNAIYF
TRBJ2-3 | TRBV7-3 | NA | NA | TGTGCCAGCAGCTTAGGGCCCGGGGCCCCAGATACGCAGTATTTT | CASSLGPGAPDTQYF
TRBJ2-7 | TRBV7-2 | NA | TRBD2 | TGTGCCTGCAGCCCCAGGGAGCGGGGCTCCTACGAGCAGTACTTC | CACSPRERGSYEQYF
TRBJ1-2 | TRBV5-1 | NA | NA | TGCGCCAGCAGCCCGAAGGTCTCGGGATATGGCTACACCTTC | CASSPKVSGYGYTF
TRBJ1-5 | TRBV28 | many | NA | TGTGCCAGCAGTTATCATGGCAGGGGTGGTCAGCCCCAGCATTTT | CASSYHGRGGQPQHF
TRBJ2-2 | TRBV7-6 | NA | NA | TGTGCCAGCAGCTTAGCACCGGGGAACACCGGGGAGCTGTTTTTT | CASSLAPGNTGELFF
TRBJ1-6 | TRBV15 | NA | TRBD1 | TGTGCCACCTCCCCGGGACAGGGGTATTCACCCCTCCACTTT | CATSPGQGYSPLHF
TRBJ2-7 | TRBV10-3 | NA | TRBD2 | TGTGCCAGCAGTTCGGGAGGGTCCTACGGGCAGTACTTC | CASSSGGSYGQYF
TRBJ2-1 | TRBV2 | NA | NA | TGTGCCAGCAGTCCCCTGAGTTATTACAATGAGCAGTTCTTC | CASSPLSYYNEQFF
TRBJ2-5 | TRBV29-1 | NA | TRBD2 | TGCAGCACAGGTATTGGCGGGAGCCAGACCCAGTACTTC | CSTGIGGSQTQYF
TRBJ1-4 | TRBV20-1 | NA | NA | TGCAGTGCCATAGCCCCGGGATCTGGTAATGAAAAACTGTTTTTT | CSAIAPGSGNEKLFF
TRBJ2-2 | TRBV11-2 | NA | TRBD2 | TGTGCCAGCAGCTTATCCAGAATTAGCGGGAGGACCGGGGAGCTGTTTTTT | CASSLSRISGRTGELFF
TRBJ2-5 | TRBV28 | few | TRBD2 | TGTGCCAGCAGTTTACTGCGGGAGATCGGGGAGACCCAGTACTTC | CASSLLREIGETQYF
TRBJ2-3 | TRBV27 | NA | NA | TGCGCCAGCAACCAGCGGGGCACAGATACGCAGTATTTT | CASNQRGTDTQYF
TRBJ1-1 | TRBV7-9 | NA | TRBD1 | TGTGCCAGCAACAACAGGGGTGGTGGGACTGAAGCTTTCTTT | CASNNRGGGTEAFF
TRBJ2-1 | TRBV7-2 | NA | NA | TGTGCCAGCAGCACTATGTCCAATGAGCAGTTCTTC | CASSTMSNEQFF
TRBJ2-7 | TRBV29-1 | NA | NA | TGCAGCGTTGAAGAGACACCGTACGACCAGTACTTC | CSVEETPYDQYF